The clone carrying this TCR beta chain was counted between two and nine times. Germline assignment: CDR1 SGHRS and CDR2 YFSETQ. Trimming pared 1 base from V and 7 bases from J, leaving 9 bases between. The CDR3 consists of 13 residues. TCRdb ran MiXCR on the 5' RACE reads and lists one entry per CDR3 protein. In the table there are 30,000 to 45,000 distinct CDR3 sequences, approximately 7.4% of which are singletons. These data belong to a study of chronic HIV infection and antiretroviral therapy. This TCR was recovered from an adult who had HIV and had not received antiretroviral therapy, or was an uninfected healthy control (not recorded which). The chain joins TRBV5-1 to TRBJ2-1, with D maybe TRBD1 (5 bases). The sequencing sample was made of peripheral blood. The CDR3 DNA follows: TGCGCCAGCAGCTTGTCCAGGGTTAATGAGCAGTTCTTC. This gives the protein CASSLSRVNEQFF.